This TCR beta chain originates from a study of cytomegalovirus exposure and HLA in healthy donors (dated by TCRdb to about 2017). Background for the entire study: The 666 repertoires of the first cohort and the 95 to 150 validation repertoires were produced on the same platform, according to a later analysis. Besides the first cohort of some 670 subjects, a separate validation cohort made up of over 95 different subjects was used. The study aimed to test whether signatures of past pathogen exposure could be identified by cataloging public T cell receptors. The study combined high-throughput TCR immunosequencing, statistical association of individual TCRs with disease status, and machine learning to predict cytomegalovirus infection status.

The donors were included in the validation cohort of roughly 130 subjects, a group kept apart from the roughly 730-subject first cohort. For this clone: Its target antigen remains unknown. Within one base of it there is no much larger clone, and no base qualities were kept.

Library construction relied on the immunoSEQ multiplex PCR assay. On the study's bioinformatics: A statistical classification framework was developed to diagnose cytomegalovirus status using the catalog of TCR beta chain sequences. Here the immuneACCESS table is served through TCRdb, limited to in-frame sequences with V and J called. Missing clones are a known gap in these copies; in checked studies unresolved V genes cover under half, and the rest lacks a known reason. Clonal size and the V and J genes are those of that table, whereas D and trimming came from the DNA. This sample gives roughly 150,000 clones in total; approximately 86% of them show up just once. The ten largest clones capture under 9% of the sample. The germline V gene (reference sequence) specifies LNHDA as CDR1 and SQIVND as CDR2. The V end loses 3 bases and the J end loses 4 bases, and a stretch of 15 bases separates them. The CDR3 holds 16 amino acids from the cysteine to the phenylalanine. This entry keeps only the CDR3 DNA: 48 bases, framed from base 1.

Study-wide conclusions, independent of this receptor: A later analysis had no HLA typing for the validation cohort, so co-occurrence there was scored across all 110 or so repertoires. The authors suggested that the approach could potentially be generalized to other disease states and immunological phenotypes. Of the cluster scores, 94% were above 0 in a later analysis, which found that TCRs clustered in the first cohort also tended to co-occur in the 120 validation repertoires. The study gave a list of under 200 TCR beta chains associated with cytomegalovirus. In vitro tests confirmed that a few of the cytomegalovirus-associated TCR beta chains recognize cytomegalovirus antigens. Cytomegalovirus status was reported to be diagnosed by the classifier with high specificity and sensitivity in both the original and validation cohorts. While some public TCRs were present in many individuals, most TCR sequences turned up only very rarely across donors.

This receptor was taken from a man in his late teens or twenties in good health and CMV-seropositive. Material: PBMCs. The chain links TRBV19 with TRBJ1-4; TRBD1 is a possible D gene, resting on 6 matching bases. The CDR3 protein: CASSMRNRAINEKLFF. The DNA reads TGTGCCAGTAGTATGCGGAACAGGGCAATTAATGAAAAACTGTTTTTT.